This is a list of T cell receptor beta chains from one sample in a study of T cell changes during pregnancy in multiple sclerosis. TCRdb's copy holds only in-frame clones and misses some; the assay was immunoSEQ multiplex PCR. Of more than 90,000 clones in the sample, about 94% were seen once. Sequences were derived from peripheral blood, sampled in the third trimester of pregnancy. Source of these receptors: a female donor with multiple sclerosis, enrolled in a pregnancy study. Both conserved end residues are part of each CDR3. D genes are given only for firm matches. Size tells how often a clone was seen (once, few, many) or the class of an expanded clone, and some rows leave it out.

CASSLRQGREQYF	TGTGCCAGCAGTCTCCGACAGGGGAGGGAGCAGTACTTC	TRBD1	TRBV27	TRBJ2-7	.
CASSSGGGVTEAFF	TGCGCCAGCAGCTCCGGCGGGGGAGTCACTGAAGCTTTCTTT	.	TRBV5-1	TRBJ1-1	.
CASSLDPQGTYEQYF	TGTGCCAGCAGCTTAGACCCGCAGGGAACCTACGAGCAGTACTTC	.	TRBV7-9	TRBJ2-7	.
CASSDRVDGNTIYF	TGTGCCAGCAGTGACAGGGTGGACGGAAACACCATATATTTT	.	TRBV2	TRBJ1-3	.
CASSVSMSSGNTIYF	TGTGCCAGCAGCGTATCAATGAGTTCAGGAAACACCATATATTTT	.	TRBV9	TRBJ1-3	.
CASSIPLSSYNEQFF	TGCGCCAGCAGCATACCCCTGAGCTCCTACAATGAGCAGTTCTTC	.	TRBV5-1	TRBJ2-1	.
CASTPRLAGSYEQYF	TGCGCCAGCACCCCCCGACTAGCGGGATCCTACGAGCAGTACTTC	TRBD2	TRBV5-1	TRBJ2-7	.
CASSLPWGWTGELFF	TGTGCCAGCAGCCTACCCTGGGGCTGGACCGGGGAGCTGTTTTTT	.	TRBV7-8	TRBJ2-2	.
CASSPIAGTGVSYEQYF	TGTGCCAGCAGCCCCATTGCAGGGACAGGGGTCTCCTACGAGCAGTACTTC	TRBD1	TRBV11-2	TRBJ2-7	.
CASSRDRNTEAFF	TGTGCCAGCAGTAGGGACAGGAACACTGAAGCTTTCTTT	TRBD1	TRBV6-6	TRBJ1-1	.
CASSLYWRENEQYF	TGTGCCAGCAGTTTGTATTGGCGGGAGAACGAGCAGTACTTC	TRBD2	TRBV28	TRBJ2-7	once
CASSLGQESGYTF	TGTGCCAGCAGCTTAGGACAGGAAAGTGGCTACACCTTC	TRBD1	TRBV5-4	TRBJ1-2	.
CASSPGLPNYGYTF	TGCGCCAGCAGCCCGGGACTGCCTAACTATGGCTACACCTTC	.	TRBV5-1	TRBJ1-2	.
CASSLLASGANVLTF	TGTGCCAGCAGCTTGTTAGCCTCTGGGGCCAACGTCCTGACTTTC	.	TRBV5-6	TRBJ2-6	.
CASSVGQNYGYTF	TGTGCCAGCAGCGTGGGGCAAAACTATGGCTACACCTTC	.	TRBV7-9	TRBJ1-2	.
CASSLGGPGNGGYTF	TGTGCCAGCAGCTTGGGGGGGCCCGGGAACGGTGGCTACACCTTC	.	TRBV5-4	TRBJ1-2	.
CASSLALGGAETEAFF	TGCGCCAGCAGCTTGGCCTTGGGGGGGGCCGAGACTGAAGCTTTCTTT	.	TRBV5-1	TRBJ1-1	.
CASSQPSGRAVGELFF	TGTGCCAGCAGCCAACCTAGCGGGAGGGCCGTCGGGGAGCTGTTTTTT	TRBD2	TRBV7-9	TRBJ2-2	.
CASSPKLAGDGTQYF	TGTGCCAGCAGCCCTAAACTAGCGGGAGACGGTACGCAGTATTTT	TRBD2	TRBV25-1	TRBJ2-3	.
CASSLAGSYNEQFF	TGCGCCAGCAGCTTGGCAGGGTCCTACAATGAGCAGTTCTTC	.	TRBV5-1	TRBJ2-1	.
CASSPRGQGTDTQYF	TGTGCCAGCTCACCGAGGGGACAGGGCACAGATACGCAGTATTTT	TRBD1	TRBV18	TRBJ2-3	once
CASKGSGNNEQFF	TGCGCCAGCAAAGGTAGCGGGAACAATGAGCAGTTCTTC	TRBD2	TRBV10-1	TRBJ2-1	once
CASSDGAGVYEQYF	TGTGCCAGCAGTGATGGAGCGGGGGTCTACGAGCAGTACTTC	TRBD2	TRBV2	TRBJ2-7	.
CASRPPGVSEKLFF	TGTGCCAGCAGACCACCGGGGGTTAGTGAAAAACTGTTTTTT	.	TRBV28	TRBJ1-4	.
CASSGGGTGSGELFF	TGTGCCAGCAGCGGGGGAGGGACAGGGTCCGGGGAGCTGTTTTTT	TRBD1	TRBV7-8	TRBJ2-2	.
CAWSALAGMIGELFF	TGTGCCTGGAGCGCCCTAGCGGGGATGATCGGGGAGCTGTTTTTT	TRBD2	TRBV30	TRBJ2-2	.
CASSLGGLFQQYF	TGTGCCAGCAGTTTGGGGGGGCTCTTCCAGCAGTACTTC	.	TRBV28	TRBJ2-7	.
CASSLQTPEQYF	TGTGCCAGCAGCTTACAAACTCCCGAGCAGTACTTC	.	TRBV7-9	TRBJ2-7	.
CASSRTTTGTEGNTIYF	TGCGCCAGCAGTCGCACAACCACCGGGACAGAGGGAAACACCATATATTTT	TRBD1	TRBV23-1	TRBJ1-3	.
CATTGGGQPQHF	TGTGCAACCACAGGGGGCGGGCAGCCCCAGCATTTT	TRBD1	TRBV6-1	TRBJ1-5	.
CASSLGWGGMDTQYF	TGCGCCAGCAGCTTGGGTTGGGGGGGGATGGATACGCAGTATTTT	TRBD2	TRBV5-1	TRBJ2-3	.
CASSLSTTANSPLHF	TGTGCCAGCAGCTTGTCGACGACAGCCAATTCACCCCTCCACTTT	.	TRBV5-4	TRBJ1-6	.
CASRDRGRETQYF	TGTGCCAGCAGGGACAGGGGGCGAGAGACCCAGTACTTC	TRBD1	TRBV28	TRBJ2-5	.
CASSVATSFLYNEQFF	TGTGCCAGCAGCGTGGCTACTAGTTTCCTCTACAATGAGCAGTTCTTC	.	TRBV9	TRBJ2-1	.
CASGDSPGFYEQYF	TGCGCCAGCGGGGACAGCCCGGGCTTCTACGAGCAGTACTTC	TRBD1	TRBV5-1	TRBJ2-7	once
CASSNTGTVSYEQYF	TGTGCCAGTAGTAATACCGGGACAGTTTCCTACGAGCAGTACTTC	TRBD1	TRBV19	TRBJ2-7	.
CASSERAGGYGYTF	TGTGCCAGCAGTGAGAGGGCAGGGGGCTATGGCTACACCTTC	TRBD1	TRBV6-1	TRBJ1-2	.
CASSLGGEDTQYF	TGCGCCAGCAGCTTAGGAGGCGAAGATACGCAGTATTTT	.	TRBV5-1	TRBJ2-3	.
CASSPQGLYGYTF	TGTGCCAGCTCACCACAGGGACTTTATGGCTACACCTTC	.	TRBV18	TRBJ1-2	.
CASSLQGQLNTEAFF	TGTGCCAGTTCACTCCAGGGACAGCTGAACACTGAAGCTTTCTTT	TRBD1	TRBV6-1	TRBJ1-1	.
CASSEGRGGSYNEQFF	TGTGCCAGCAGTGAGGGGCGGGGGGGCTCCTACAATGAGCAGTTCTTC	TRBD2	TRBV2	TRBJ2-1	once
CASSPLLPGTKGPEQYF	TGTGCCAGCAGCCCTCTCCTCCCGGGGACTAAGGGACCCGAGCAGTACTTC	TRBD2	TRBV27	TRBJ2-7	.
CASSLGGRRGSYEQYF	TGCGCCAGCAGCCTTGGCGGGAGGAGAGGGTCCTACGAGCAGTACTTC	TRBD2	TRBV5-1	TRBJ2-7	.
CASTSRGASGFQETQYF	TGTGCCAGCACCTCCAGAGGGGCTAGCGGGTTCCAAGAGACCCAGTACTTC	TRBD2	TRBV11-2	TRBJ2-5	.
CASSLGQNSNQPQHF	TGTGCCAGCAGCTTAGGTCAGAATAGCAATCAGCCCCAGCATTTT	.	TRBV13	TRBJ1-5	.
CASSLAGLAGATMNTEAFF	TGCGCCAGCAGCTTGGCCGGGTTAGCAGGGGCGACCATGAACACTGAAGCTTTCTTT	.	TRBV5-1	TRBJ1-1	.
CARNTPGLRYNEQFF	TGTGCCAGAAACACACCGGGACTAAGGTACAATGAGCAGTTCTTC	TRBD2	TRBV5-3	TRBJ2-1	.
CASTRRGTEPVIQYF	TGTGCCAGCACCAGAAGGGGGACAGAGCCAGTCATTCAGTACTTC	TRBD1	TRBV6-1	TRBJ2-4	.
CASSFGQIYGYTF	TGTGCCAGCAGCTTCGGACAGATCTATGGCTACACCTTC	.	TRBV11-2	TRBJ1-2	.
CAWSVIAGFSQGTDYGYTF	TGTGCCTGGAGTGTCATAGCCGGTTTTAGCCAGGGGACCGATTATGGCTACACCTTC	.	TRBV30	TRBJ1-2	.
CASRRGNNQPQHF	TGTGCCAGCCGCAGGGGGAACAATCAGCCCCAGCATTTT	TRBD1	TRBV6-6	TRBJ1-5	.
CASRGALNTEAFF	TGTGCCAGCAGGGGGGCGTTAAACACTGAAGCTTTCTTT	.	TRBV6-1	TRBJ1-1	.
CSVLPGGINYGYTF	TGCAGCGTTTTACCAGGGGGAATTAACTATGGCTACACCTTC	TRBD1	TRBV29-1	TRBJ1-2	once
CASSLVSTGGNSPLHF	TGTGCCAGCAGCTTAGTTAGTACAGGGGGAAATTCACCCCTCCACTTT	TRBD1	TRBV7-6	TRBJ1-6	.